The 22 T cell receptor beta chains presented below share a single source sample, sequenced in a study of cytomegalovirus exposure and HLA in healthy donors (dated by TCRdb to 2017 to 2019). Libraries were prepared through the immunoSEQ multiplex PCR assay. For the multiplex PCR, a mixture combining 60 forward primers for TCR Vbeta segments and 13 reverse primers for TCR Jbeta segments was used. TCRdb holds this immuneACCESS table with in-frame rearrangements only. Some clones are missing; in checked studies, unresolved V genes explain under half, and the rest has no known cause. The sample table records around 230,000 clones; roughly 84% of these occur just once. Roughly 0.26% of the sample rests with the top ten. Sequencing used PBMCs. Every receptor here comes from a girl aged 2-10 years in good health and CMV-seronegative.

The chain joins TRBV6-6 to TRBJ2-7, with 8 nucleotides matching TRBD1. After removal of 6 bases from V and 3 bases from J, the junction contained 10 bases not matched to a gene. The CDR3 loop spans 15 amino acids. Germline assignment: CDR1 MNHNY and CDR2 SVGAGI (reference sequence). The CDR3 sequence: CASRGASGGHYEQYF. The CDR3 bases are TGTGCCAGCAGGGGGGCCTCAGGGGGCCACTACGAGCAGTACTTC.

V gene TRBV2 combines with J gene TRBJ2-3; TRBD2 matches at 13 bases. V trimming: 10 bases; J trimming: 5 bases; junction bases outside the gene matches: 6. The germline V gene has CDR1 SNHLY and CDR2 FYNNEI. This CDR3 is 14 amino acids long. The CDR3 region is CATLLAGGLDTQYF. The CDR3 DNA follows: TGTGCCACCCTACTAGCGGGGGGGTTAGATACGCAGTATTTT.

This clone came up a few times. The J gene is TRBJ2-7, the V gene TRBV14; D not resolved. This CDR3 is built from 12 residues. Germline V CDR1 and CDR2: SGHDN, FVKESK. V shed 4 bases and J shed 7 bases, with 11 bases lying between them. In nucleotides, the CDR3 is TGTGCCAGCAGCCCCTACTATGGTGAGCAGTACTTC. It is translated as CASSPYYGEQYF.

The rearrangement links TRBV21-1 to TRBJ2-1; TRBD2 reflects the table's D call only, with no check against the DNA. TRBV21-1 is a recognized pseudogene. CDR3 size: 16 residues. CDR3 amino acids: CASSKGGGLYYNEQFF. For the CDR3, the DNA is TGTGCCAGCAGCAAGGGCGGGGGCCTCTACTACAATGAGCAGTTCTTC.

The count of this clone is one. The chain is built from TRBV27 and TRBJ2-7, with TRBD2 identical over 14 bases. CDR1 and CDR2 from the germline V gene are MNHEY and SMNVEV (reference sequence). The V segment lost 5 bases and the J segment 5 bases; nucleotides outside the gene matches: 5. The CDR3 consists of 15 residues. The CDR3 DNA reads as TGTGCCAGCAGTAGCCCGGGACTAGCGGGAGACGAGCAGTACTTC. It codes for CASSSPGLAGDEQYF.

The chain uses TRBV10-2 and TRBJ2-5; tentative D call: TRBD2 (6 bases). Trimming removed 3 bases from V and 3 bases from J, with 14 bases in between. The CDR3 is 15 amino acids. Germline values: CDR1 WSHSY, CDR2 SAAADI. The CDR3 DNA reads TGCGCCAGCAGTGAACGGGAGCTTGGAAAAGAGACCCAGTACTTC. Its protein is CASSERELGKETQYF.

The chain uses TRBV5-6 and TRBJ1-3; no definite D call. Germline V gives CDR1 SGHDT, CDR2 YYEEEE. V lost 0 bases to trimming and J lost 2 bases, with 12 bases between them. This CDR3 has 16 residues. The CDR3 spells CASSLAPVFTGNTIYF. DNA of the CDR3: TGTGCCAGCAGCTTGGCCCCAGTTTTTACTGGAAACACCATATATTTT.

The genes are TRBV7-7 and TRBJ2-7; D uncertain. Trimming pared 1 base from V and 3 bases from J, leaving 7 bases between. The germline V gene encodes CDR1 SSHAT and CDR2 FNYEAQ (reference sequence). This CDR3 contains 13 residues. CDR3 in amino acids: CASSLGHNYEQYF. The CDR3 DNA is TGTGCCAGCAGCTTAGGACATAACTACGAGCAGTACTTC. The complete variable domain, with remaining parts taken from reference TRBV7-7 and TRBJ2-7, reads GAGVSQSPRYKVTKRGQDVTLRCDPISSHATLYWYQQALGQGPEFLTYFNYEAQPDKSGLPSDRFSAERPEGSISTLTIQRTEQRDSAMYRCASSLGHNYEQYFGPGTRLTVT.

CDR3 in amino acids: CASSLGTGEGETQYF. The CDR3 DNA reads as TGCGCCAGCAGCTTAGGGACAGGGGAGGGGGAGACCCAGTACTTC. The chain uses TRBV5-1 and TRBJ2-5; 10 bases align to TRBD1. J lost 5 bases, V lost 2 bases, and 6 bases had no gene match. The CDR3 length is 15 residues. Germline CDR1 reads SGHRS; CDR2 reads YFSETQ. The variable domain in full, with the rest retrieved from reference TRBV5-1 and TRBJ2-5, is KAGVTQTPRYLIKTRGQQVTLSCSPISGHRSVSWYQQTPGQGLQFLFEYFSETQRNKGNFPGRFSGRQFSNSRSEMNVSTLELGDSALYLCASSLGTGEGETQYFGPGTRLLVL.

The rearrangement joins TRBV27 to TRBJ2-7, with D possibly matching TRBD2 (5 bases). In germline, CDR1 is MNHEY, CDR2 SMNVEV (reference sequence). Trimming shortened V by 5 bases and J by 3 bases, and 14 bases separated the two germline ends. This CDR3 contains 14 residues. Here the CDR3 reads CASSGVGVGYEQYF. The CDR3 DNA is TGTGCCAGCAGTGGGGTGGGAGTCGGCTACGAGCAGTACTTC.

This sequence joins TRBV6-4 and TRBJ2-3, with 11 bases aligning to TRBD2. CDR1 is MRHNA and CDR2 is SNTAGT in the germline V gene. The V gene end was trimmed by 0 bases and the J gene end by 4 bases; junction bases not matched to a gene: 0. The CDR3 totals 15 residues. The CDR3 coding sequence is TGTGCCAGCAGTGACTCTAGCGGGAGGGCAGATACGCAGTATTTT. The encoded protein is CASSDSSGRADTQYF.

A single count supports this clone. The chain joins TRBV5-1 to TRBJ1-2, with unresolved D. Germline assignment: CDR1 SGHRS and CDR2 YFSETQ. The CDR3 totals 14 residues. Trimming took off 4 bases at V and 0 bases at J, with 10 bases between the two ends. The CDR3 protein is CASSLREANYGYTF. The CDR3 DNA is TGCGCCAGCAGCCTCCGGGAAGCTAACTATGGCTACACCTTC.

The chain joins TRBV7-2 to TRBJ1-2; D not resolved. Looked up from germline, CDR1 is SGHTA and CDR2 is FQGNSA. The CDR3 runs 14 residues. Trimming stripped 1 base from V and 2 bases from J, with 8 bases between. The CDR3 reads CASSLGGGNYGYTF. CDR3 coding DNA: TGTGCCAGCAGCTTAGGAGGAGGGAACTATGGCTACACCTTC.

The gene calls are TRBV7-2 and TRBJ2-7; 7 nucleotides align to TRBD1. J lost 3 bases, V lost 1 base, and 12 bases had no gene match. Germline-derived CDR1 and CDR2 are SGHTA and FQGNSA. The CDR3 is made up of 17 amino acids. The CDR3 loop is CASSLGTSETGYYEQYF. In DNA form, the CDR3 reads TGTGCCAGCAGCTTAGGAACTAGTGAGACAGGGTACTACGAGCAGTACTTC.

The chain uses TRBV4-1 and TRBJ1-2; 9 bases are shared with TRBD1. Germline V gene sequence: CDR1 MGHRA, CDR2 YSYEKL. Losses at the gene ends were 4 bases for V and 6 bases for J; bases not matched to a gene: 9. The CDR3 consists of 15 residues. CDR3 residues: CASSPSQGARDGYTF. CDR3 nucleotides: TGCGCCAGCAGCCCGTCACAGGGGGCACGGGATGGCTACACCTTC.

V is TRBV5-8 and J is TRBJ2-1, with 10 bases that match TRBD1. Germline V gene sequence: CDR1 SGHTS, CDR2 YDEGEE. CDR3 length equals 15 residues. V was pared by 3 bases and J by 9 bases, with 9 bases of the junction left unmatched. The CDR3 DNA is TGTGCCAGCAGCTCGACCGGGACAGGGGAGGCTGAGCAGTTCTTC. As protein: CASSSTGTGEAEQFF.

The V and J genes are TRBV2 and TRBJ2-3, with D unclear. Trimming removed 6 bases from V and 1 base from J, with 11 bases in between. The CDR3 loop spans 14 amino acids. CDR1 and CDR2 from the germline V gene are SNHLY and FYNNEI. CDR3 in amino acids: CASRNYFRTDTQYF. For the CDR3, the DNA is TGTGCCAGCAGGAACTACTTTCGCACAGATACGCAGTATTTT.

This clone is a singleton in its sample. V gene TRBV10-1 combines with J gene TRBJ2-3, with 7 bases aligning to TRBD1. CDR3 length: 16 residues. CDR1 is WNHNN and CDR2 is SYGVQD in the germline V gene (reference sequence). Germline trimming cut 0 bases from V and 2 bases from J; bases unmatched to any gene: 5. In DNA form, the CDR3 reads TGCGCCAGCAGTGAGTCGAGAGGGGGCGCCACAGATACGCAGTATTTT. It encodes CASSESRGGATDTQYF.

The CDR3 region has the DNA TGTGCCAGCAGCCTCCTGGGGCAGGGGACGACCTATGGCTACACCTTC. It is translated as CASSLLGQGTTYGYTF. V and J are TRBV11-2 and TRBJ1-2; a possible D gene is TRBD1 (6 bases). Trimming pared 5 bases from V and 4 bases from J, leaving 20 bases between. CDR3 length: 16 amino acids. Germline V gene sequence: CDR1 SGHAT, CDR2 FQNNGV.

The V and J genes are TRBV29-1 and TRBJ2-3, with 11 bases identical to TRBD2. This CDR3 spans 14 amino acids. Germline V gene sequence: CDR1 SQVTM, CDR2 ANQGSEA. Trimming took 7 bases from V and 3 from J; bases not matched to a gene: 6. This CDR3 reads CSALRLAGTDTQYF. Written as DNA, the CDR3 is TGCAGCGCCCTCCGACTAGCGGGGACAGATACGCAGTATTTT.

Concerning this clone itself: One end of the junction does not line up with germline, which may come from a read error. The chain combines TRBV28 with TRBJ2-3; 9 bases are shared with TRBD2. The V gene's germline CDR1 is MDHEN and CDR2 SYDVKM. The CDR3 totals 19 residues. The CDR3 sequence is CAGSSYNIAGASQTDTQYF. CDR3 sequence (DNA): TGTGCCGGCAGTTCATACAACATAGCGGGAGCCTCCCAAACAGATACGCAGTATTTT.

This chain uses TRBV5-6 with TRBJ1-2; D unclear. Between the trimmed V and J ends, which lost 0 bases and 7 bases, there was a span of 13 bases. CDR1 SGHDT and CDR2 YYEEEE come from the germline V gene. The CDR3 has 14 residues. The CDR3 DNA reads TGTGCCAGCAGCTTGGCAGGTAGATTAGGTGGCTACACCTTC. It is translated as CASSLAGRLGGYTF.